This TCR beta chain was found in a study of blood T cell repertoires in COVID-19. Study in general: Acute and convalescent COVID-19 specimens originated in the United States, Italy and Spain. Sources were T cells, B-cell-depleted T cells, or PBMCs; the material itself was cDNA or gDNA.

In the source study's methods: The assay estimated nucleated cells by amplifying reference gene primers. Sequencing was performed with immunoSEQ multiplex PCR; in TCRdb, only in-frame clones are kept and a portion is missing. V and J calls and clone size follow that table, whereas D and trimming were derived from the DNA. Of about 98,000 clones listed, roughly 82% are singletons. Germline V gives CDR1 KGHDR, CDR2 SFDVKD. The trim removed 6 bases at V and 3 bases at J, leaving 6 bases unmatched. The CDR3 totals 16 residues. Input material: peripheral blood. The receptor was derived from a man older than 75 with acute or convalescent COVID-19. The gene calls are TRBV24-1 and TRBJ2-2; TRBD2 matches at 10 bases. CDR3 residues: CATSPAGGSYTGELFF. In nucleotides, the CDR3 is TGTGCCACCAGTCCAGCGGGAGGGTCTTACACCGGGGAGCTGTTTTTT.